This T cell receptor beta chain was sequenced for a study of blood T cell repertoires in COVID-19. Measured with immunoSEQ multiplex PCR; TCRdb has only the in-frame clones, and not every one. Here the sample spans about 58,000 clones, under 80% being singletons. A single count supports this clone. Germline assignment: CDR1 LGHDT and CDR2 YNNKEL (reference sequence). The CDR3 is 15 residues long. Trimming removed 6 bases from V and 5 bases from J, with 20 bases in between. The source is a human donor in a cohort sampled during active COVID-19. Sequencing was done on a sample of peripheral blood. This rearrangement joins TRBV3-1 (or the pseudogene TRBV3-2) to TRBJ2-7; a possible D gene is TRBD2 (6 bases). In nucleotides, the CDR3 is TGTGCCAGCAGTAGGACCCCCGGGGGTTGGGACGAGCAGTACTTC. Translation gives CASSRTPGGWDEQYF.